A single sample is the source of the 13 T cell receptor beta chains below, sequenced in a study of T cell responses to AZD1222 COVID-19 vaccine. Sequenced by immunoSEQ multiplex PCR; TCRdb stores in-frame clones only, minus some. The sample includes about 72,000 clones, over 75% of them seen just once. The material was peripheral blood, obtained on day 0 of AZD1222 vaccination. All receptors derive from an adult in good health.

This clone was counted a single time. This rearrangement joins TRBV19 to TRBJ1-1; a weak D match, TRBD1 (6 bases). The germline V and J ends were trimmed by 3 bases and 0 bases, with 14 bases remaining between them. The CDR3 consists of 16 residues. Looked up from germline, CDR1 is LNHDA and CDR2 is SQIVND (reference sequence). CDR3 nucleotide sequence: TGTGCCAGTAGTATCCTAGGGGGGGACTTGAACACTGAAGCTTTCTTT. Protein product: CASSILGGDLNTEAFF.

V is TRBV6-6 and J is TRBJ1-1; 9 nucleotides match TRBD1. The V segment lost 5 bases and the J segment 1 base; nucleotides outside the gene matches: 8. This CDR3 spans 16 amino acids. Germline loops: CDR1 MNHNY, CDR2 SVGAGI (reference sequence). CDR3 sequence (DNA): TGTGCCAGCAGTACTGCGACAGGGGGTTCGAACACTGAAGCTTTCTTT. Amino acids: CASSTATGGSNTEAFF.

The chain recombines TRBV5-1 with TRBJ1-4; possible D gene TRBD1, 5 bases. Trimming took 3 bases from V and 2 from J, leaving 14 bases between them. The germline V gene encodes CDR1 SGHRS and CDR2 YFSETQ. The CDR3 runs to 16 residues. The CDR3 bases are TGCGCCAGCAGCTCACTATCGGGGGGGACTAATGAAAAACTGTTTTTT. It encodes CASSSLSGGTNEKLFF.

The V gene is TRBV5-1, the J gene TRBJ2-1, with D unresolved. Germline V gene sequence: CDR1 SGHRS, CDR2 YFSETQ. Trimming cost V 2 bases and J 6 bases, with 12 bases left between them. The CDR3 totals 14 residues. CDR3: CASSLPQEGNEQFF. The CDR3 DNA reads as TGCGCCAGCAGCTTACCCCAGGAAGGCAATGAGCAGTTCTTC. Using reference TRBV5-1 and TRBJ2-1 for the parts outside the CDR3, the full variable domain is KAGVTQTPRYLIKTRGQQVTLSCSPISGHRSVSWYQQTPGQGLQFLFEYFSETQRNKGNFPGRFSGRQFSNSRSEMNVSTLELGDSALYLCASSLPQEGNEQFFGPGTRLTVL.

The rearrangement links TRBV1 to TRBJ1-5; TRBD1, the table's D call, was not compared with the DNA. TRBV1 is labeled a pseudogene. There are 15 residues in the CDR3. The CDR3, as DNA: TGCACCAGCAGCCAAGATTATGGGGGCTTGGGTCCCCAGCATTTT. Its translation: CTSSQDYGGLGPQHF.

This clone was seen only once. V is TRBV11-3 and J is TRBJ2-2; maybe TRBD2 (6 bases). Germline V gives CDR1 SGHNT, CDR2 YENEEA. This CDR3 contains 15 residues. V shed 5 bases and J shed 3 bases, with 13 bases lying between them. The DNA for the CDR3 is TGTGCCAGCAGCCCGGGCGGGGTCGACACCGGGGAGCTGTTTTTT. Protein: CASSPGGVDTGELFF.

V and J are TRBV12-3 or TRBV12-4 and TRBJ1-2; no reliable D call. The CDR3 totals 13 residues. Trimming removed 6 bases at V and 5 bases at J, with 13 bases between. The CDR3 loop is CASSQMEVYGYTF. For the CDR3, the DNA is TGTGCCAGCAGCCAAATGGAGGTATATGGCTACACCTTC.

The chain couples TRBV5-6 to TRBJ2-3, with 12 bases identical to TRBD2. CDR1 and CDR2 from the germline V gene are SGHDT and YYEEEE. The CDR3 loop spans 13 amino acids. V shed 0 bases, J shed 14 bases, and the junction held 4 bases outside the gene matches. This CDR3 reads CASSLELAGGRYF. CDR3 nucleotide sequence: TGTGCCAGCAGCTTGGAGCTAGCGGGGGGGCGGTATTTT.

The gene calls are TRBV4-1 and TRBJ1-5, with TRBD1 as a possible D gene (6 bases). CDR1 and CDR2 (germline): MGHRA, YSYEKL. Trimming removed 0 bases from V and 3 bases from J, with 18 bases in between. The CDR3 contains 18 residues. The CDR3 region is CASSQDYLGALFNQPQHF. CDR3 DNA: TGCGCCAGCAGCCAAGACTATTTGGGGGCACTCTTCAATCAGCCCCAGCATTTT.

The genes are TRBV7-3 and TRBJ1-1; the D is unclear. The CDR3 sequence is 15 residues long. Trimming took off 4 bases at V and 3 bases at J, with 15 bases between the two ends. CDR1 and CDR2 (germline): SGHTA, FQGTGA. The CDR3 bases are TGTGCCAGCAGCTCCACCTCAGGTGGACACACTGAAGCTTTCTTT. It encodes CASSSTSGGHTEAFF.

The chain uses TRBV12-5 and TRBJ1-2; D gene unclear. Germline loops: CDR1 LGHNT, CDR2 FRNRAP. V lost 1 base and J 5 bases, leaving 17 bases between the germline ends. This CDR3 spans 16 amino acids. The CDR3 loop reads CASGLAGSLHLYGYTF. The CDR3 DNA sequence: TGTGCTAGTGGTTTGGCGGGTTCTCTACACCTGTATGGCTACACCTTC.

The CDR3 DNA reads TGTGCCAGTGACCCGGGACAGGGTATTGAAGCTTTCTTT. Amino acid sequence: CASDPGQGIEAFF. This chain uses TRBV19 with TRBJ1-1, with TRBD1 identical over 9 bases. Germline V CDR1 and CDR2: LNHDA, SQIVND (reference sequence). Unmatched junction bases numbered 8, after V lost 8 bases and J lost 7 bases. The CDR3 runs 13 residues.

V and J are TRBV30 and TRBJ1-5; no clear D gene. The CDR3 is 12 residues long. V was clipped by 7 bases and J by 6 bases, with 13 bases between them. Germline V gene sequence: CDR1 GTSNPN, CDR2 SVGIG (reference sequence). CDR3 nucleotides: TGTGCCTCAGGACTGGTCGGTCAGCCCCAGCATTTT. Its protein product is CASGLVGQPQHF.